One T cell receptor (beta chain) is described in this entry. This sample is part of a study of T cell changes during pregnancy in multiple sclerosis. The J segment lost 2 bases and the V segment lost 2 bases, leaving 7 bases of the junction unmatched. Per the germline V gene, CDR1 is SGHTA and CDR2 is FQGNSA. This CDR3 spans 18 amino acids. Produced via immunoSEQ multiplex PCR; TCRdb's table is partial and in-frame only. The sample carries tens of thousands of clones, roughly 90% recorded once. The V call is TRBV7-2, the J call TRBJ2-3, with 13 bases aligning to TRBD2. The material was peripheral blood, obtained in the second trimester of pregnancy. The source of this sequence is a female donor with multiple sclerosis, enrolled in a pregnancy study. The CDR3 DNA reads TGTGCCAGCAGCTTAACTAGCGGGGGGGCTGGGTTCACAGATACGCAGTATTTT. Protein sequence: CASSLTSGGAGFTDTQYF. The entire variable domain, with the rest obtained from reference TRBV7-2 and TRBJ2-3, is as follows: GAGVSQSPSNKVTEKGKDVELRCDPISGHTALYWYRQSLGQGLEFLIYFQGNSAPDKSGLPSDRFSAERTGGSVSTLTIQRTQQEDSAVYLCASSLTSGGAGFTDTQYFGPGTRLTVL.